This entry lists 20 T cell receptor beta chains sequenced from one sample in a study of T cells after yellow fever vaccination. TCRdb ran MiXCR on the 5' RACE reads and lists one entry per CDR3 protein. The sample holds approximately 510,000 distinct CDR3 sequences, 20% to 25% seen once. The sample consisted of PBMCs, taken less than 25 days after the first yellow fever vaccination. The receptor source for this set is a man between 18 and 35 years old who received the YFV17D yellow fever vaccine.

The genes are TRBV28 and TRBJ2-5; D could derive from TRBD1 or TRBD2 (6 bases each). Per germline, CDR1 MDHEN and CDR2 SYDVKM. V lost 7 bases and J 5 bases, leaving 14 bases between the germline ends. The CDR3 loop spans 13 amino acids. CDR3 nucleotides: TGTGCCAGCACTAGTGGGGGGCCTGAGACCCAGTACTTC. Translation gives CASTSGGPETQYF. The full variable domain, rest sourced from reference TRBV28 and TRBJ2-5, is DVKVTQSSRYLVKRTGEKVFLECVQDMDHENMFWYRQDPGLGLRLIYFSYDVKMKEKGDIPEGYSVSREKKERFSLILESASTNQTSMYLCASTSGGPETQYFGPGTRLLVL.

This clonotype was counted between two and nine times. The V gene is TRBV7-9, the J gene TRBJ2-1, with D tentatively TRBD1 (6 bases). V gave up 3 bases and J gave up 7 bases, with 19 bases separating them. The CDR3 length is 16 residues. Germline lookup yields CDR1 SEHNR and CDR2 FQNEAQ (reference sequence). For the CDR3, the DNA is TGTGCCAGCAGCTTCGCCAGGACAGCCGGTACAAATGAGCAGTTCTTC. Its translation is CASSFARTAGTNEQFF. The variable domain in full, with the rest retrieved from reference TRBV7-9 and TRBJ2-1, is DTGVSQNPRHKITKRGQNVTFRCDPISEHNRLYWYRQTLGQGPEFLTYFQNEAQLEKSRLLSDRFSAERPKGSFSTLEIQRTEQGDSAMYLCASSFARTAGTNEQFFGPGTRLTVL.

This clonotype was seen a handful of times. The chain has TRBV20-1 and TRBJ2-1; the D gene is possibly TRBD2 (6 bases). Trimming removed 6 bases at V and 2 bases at J, with 17 bases between. The CDR3 runs to 15 residues. Germline values: CDR1 DFQATT, CDR2 SNEGSKA (reference sequence). CDR3 region: CSATQRALAYNEQFF. For the CDR3, the DNA is TGCAGTGCCACCCAGCGGGCTCTCGCCTACAATGAGCAGTTCTTC.

This clonotype was found a few times. The chain couples TRBV18 to TRBJ2-1; 7 nucleotides line up with TRBD1. V trimming: 2 bases; J trimming: 7 bases; junction bases outside the gene matches: 11. There are 16 residues in the CDR3. CDR1 is KGHSH, CDR2 LQKENI, per germline. For the CDR3, the DNA is TGTGCCAGCTCACCATATAAAGGGGGCGAGATAAATGAGCAGTTCTTC. Amino acid sequence: CASSPYKGGEINEQFF.

The V and J genes are TRBV7-3 and TRBJ1-1, with TRBD1 identical over 10 bases. The V and J ends lost 2 bases and 3 bases, in that order; junction bases with no gene match: 12. This CDR3 contains 18 residues. The germline V gene encodes CDR1 SGHTA and CDR2 FQGTGA. For the CDR3, the DNA is TGTGCCAGCAGCTTATACGGCCCGGGACAGGGGCTTTACACTGAAGCTTTCTTT. It translates to CASSLYGPGQGLYTEAFF.

J is TRBJ2-3 and V is TRBV9; TRBD2 agrees at 9 bases. This CDR3 comprises 16 residues. V shed 3 bases and J 2 bases; nucleotides not matched to a gene: 7. In germline, CDR1 is SGDLS, CDR2 YYNGEE. CDR3 coding DNA: TGTGCCAGCAGCGGATACCCGGGACTAGCCACAGATACGCAGTATTTT. Translated, it gives CASSGYPGLATDTQYF.

This clonotype was counted between two and nine times. This sequence joins TRBV4-2 and TRBJ2-3, with 8 bases that match TRBD2. J gave up 1 base and V 3 bases, and 3 bases lay outside the gene matches. CDR1 and CDR2 from the germline V gene are LGHNA and YNFKEQ. The CDR3 consists of 15 residues. This CDR3 reads CASSHGGAGTDTQYF. CDR3 DNA sequence: TGTGCCAGCAGCCACGGGGGGGCCGGCACAGATACGCAGTATTTT.

V gene TRBV18 combines with J gene TRBJ2-7; D remains ambiguous. The V gene's germline CDR1 is KGHSH and CDR2 LQKENI. The V and J ends lost 3 bases and 0 bases respectively, with 3 bases between them. This CDR3 has 12 amino acids. The chain's CDR3 is CASSPLSYEQYF. For the CDR3, the DNA is TGTGCCAGCTCACCCCTCTCCTACGAGCAGTACTTC.

At least ten counts were recorded for this clonotype. This sequence joins TRBV18 and TRBJ1-1; D ambiguous. V lost 0 bases to trimming and J lost 7 bases, with 18 bases between them. In germline, CDR1 is KGHSH, CDR2 LQKENI. This CDR3 spans 16 amino acids. The DNA of the CDR3 is TGTGCCAGCTCACCACCCCTACGCGAGGCGTCTGTTGAAGCTTTCTTT. Its protein product is CASSPPLREASVEAFF.

This chain links TRBV5-1 with TRBJ2-6, with TRBD1 matching 7 bases. CDR1 is SGHRS and CDR2 is YFSETQ in the germline V gene. This CDR3 has 17 amino acids. V was pared by 6 bases and J by 2 bases, with 11 bases of the junction left unmatched. The CDR3 loop reads CASTLRATGTGANVLTF. For the CDR3, the DNA is TGCGCCAGCACCCTCCGAGCGACAGGGACTGGGGCCAACGTCCTGACTTTC.

In regard to this clonotype: A much larger clone differs from this one at a single base, so this may be a read error. Since the CDR3 does not end with the conserved phenylalanine or tryptophan, this likely comes from a read error. The V call is TRBV12-3 or TRBV12-4, the J call TRBJ2-7; D possibly uses TRBD1 or TRBD2 (5 bases each). V was cut by 5 bases and J by 3 bases, with 5 bases left in between. The CDR3 is 11 residues long. The CDR3 protein is CASSGGYEQYD. The CDR3 DNA is TGTGCCAGCAGTGGGGGCTACGAGCAGTACGAC.

This clonotype was picked up a small number of times. The chain recombines TRBV28 with TRBJ2-6; TRBD1 matches at 8 bases. The J segment lost 0 bases and the V segment lost 6 bases, leaving 10 bases of the junction unmatched. Germline V gives CDR1 MDHEN, CDR2 SYDVKM. The CDR3 sequence is 18 residues long. The CDR3, as DNA: TGTGCCAGCAGCCCAGGGGGCGACAACCCCTCTGGGGCCAACGTCCTGACTTTC. As protein: CASSPGGDNPSGANVLTF.

A few counts support this clonotype. CDR3 nucleotides: TGTGCCAGCAGTTACGGAGGAGCGAGCTCCTACAATGAGCAGTTCTTC. Amino acid sequence: CASSYGGASSYNEQFF. This rearrangement joins TRBV6-5 to TRBJ2-1; maybe TRBD2 (5 bases). V dropped 2 bases and J dropped 0 bases, with 11 bases sitting between them. Germline CDR1 and CDR2: MNHEY and SVGAGI. CDR3 length: 16 amino acids.

This clonotype was seen many times. The chain is built from TRBV10-2 and TRBJ1-5, with D perhaps matching TRBD1 (5 bases). CDR3 length: 16 residues. V dropped 7 bases and J dropped 4 bases, with 20 bases sitting between them. Germline-derived CDR1 and CDR2 are WSHSY and SAAADI. The CDR3 spells CASTEGMGPGNQPQHF. As DNA, the CDR3 is TGCGCCAGCACCGAGGGTATGGGGCCGGGGAATCAGCCCCAGCATTTT.

The chain employs TRBV20-1 and TRBJ2-6, with D possibly matching TRBD2 (7 bases). Trimming shortened V by 0 bases and J by 3 bases, and 9 bases separated the two germline ends. This CDR3 has 15 residues. Germline lookup yields CDR1 DFQATT and CDR2 SNEGSKA (reference sequence). The CDR3 sequence: CSARDGGRGANVLTF. In DNA, the CDR3 is TGCAGTGCTAGAGACGGGGGGCGTGGGGCCAACGTCCTGACTTTC.

This clonotype occurred a few times. J is TRBJ2-7 and V is TRBV7-9; a weak D match, TRBD2 (5 bases). The CDR3 covers 13 residues. Trimming left V 5 bases short and J 11 bases short, with 19 bases between. Germline V gene lookup returns CDR1 SEHNR and CDR2 FQNEAQ (reference sequence). CDR3 DNA: TGTGCCAGCAGCCCCATCACCTCGGACTTGGAGTACTTC. Protein product: CASSPITSDLEYF. Using reference TRBV7-9 and TRBJ2-7 for the parts outside the CDR3, the full variable domain is DTGVSQNPRHKITKRGQNVTFRCDPISEHNRLYWYRQTLGQGPEFLTYFQNEAQLEKSRLLSDRFSAERPKGSFSTLEIQRTEQGDSAMYLCASSPITSDLEYFGPGTRLTVT.

V usage is TRBV4-2 and J usage is TRBJ2-1, with D possibly TRBD2 on 6 matching bases. Deletions cut 0 bases from V and 3 bases from J, with 15 bases between. Per germline, CDR1 LGHNA and CDR2 YNFKEQ. The CDR3 totals 17 residues. This CDR3 reads CASSQDKLRGVYNEQFF. The CDR3 nucleotides are TGTGCCAGCAGCCAAGATAAGCTGCGCGGGGTCTACAATGAGCAGTTCTTC.

The gene calls are TRBV4-2 and TRBJ2-1; D is unclear. Germline V gene data show CDR1 as LGHNA and CDR2 as YNFKEQ. V lost 4 bases to trimming and J lost 0 bases, with 10 bases between them. This CDR3 has 15 residues. The CDR3 is CASSLSAASYNEQFF. Written as DNA, the CDR3 is TGTGCCAGCAGCCTCAGCGCGGCCTCCTACAATGAGCAGTTCTTC.

V and J are TRBV20-1 and TRBJ1-6, with D possibly TRBD1 on 5 matching bases. The CDR3 runs to 16 residues. Trimming left V 5 bases short and J 8 bases short, with 22 bases between. The germline CDR1 and CDR2 sequences are DFQATT and SNEGSKA (reference sequence). CDR3 sequence: CSAPSSGSGMDSPLHF. CDR3 in DNA: TGCAGTGCTCCTTCATCGGGGTCAGGGATGGATTCACCCCTCCACTTT.

V gene TRBV4-3 combines with J gene TRBJ1-4; TRBD1 might be the D (5 bases). The germline V gene encodes CDR1 LGHNA and CDR2 YSLEER. Between the trimmed V and J ends, which lost 0 bases and 8 bases, there was a span of 16 bases. CDR3 length: 16 residues. DNA of the CDR3: TGCGCCAGCAGCCAAGATAGGTCGGGGGGTGACGAAAAACTGTTTTTT. The encoded protein is CASSQDRSGGDEKLFF.